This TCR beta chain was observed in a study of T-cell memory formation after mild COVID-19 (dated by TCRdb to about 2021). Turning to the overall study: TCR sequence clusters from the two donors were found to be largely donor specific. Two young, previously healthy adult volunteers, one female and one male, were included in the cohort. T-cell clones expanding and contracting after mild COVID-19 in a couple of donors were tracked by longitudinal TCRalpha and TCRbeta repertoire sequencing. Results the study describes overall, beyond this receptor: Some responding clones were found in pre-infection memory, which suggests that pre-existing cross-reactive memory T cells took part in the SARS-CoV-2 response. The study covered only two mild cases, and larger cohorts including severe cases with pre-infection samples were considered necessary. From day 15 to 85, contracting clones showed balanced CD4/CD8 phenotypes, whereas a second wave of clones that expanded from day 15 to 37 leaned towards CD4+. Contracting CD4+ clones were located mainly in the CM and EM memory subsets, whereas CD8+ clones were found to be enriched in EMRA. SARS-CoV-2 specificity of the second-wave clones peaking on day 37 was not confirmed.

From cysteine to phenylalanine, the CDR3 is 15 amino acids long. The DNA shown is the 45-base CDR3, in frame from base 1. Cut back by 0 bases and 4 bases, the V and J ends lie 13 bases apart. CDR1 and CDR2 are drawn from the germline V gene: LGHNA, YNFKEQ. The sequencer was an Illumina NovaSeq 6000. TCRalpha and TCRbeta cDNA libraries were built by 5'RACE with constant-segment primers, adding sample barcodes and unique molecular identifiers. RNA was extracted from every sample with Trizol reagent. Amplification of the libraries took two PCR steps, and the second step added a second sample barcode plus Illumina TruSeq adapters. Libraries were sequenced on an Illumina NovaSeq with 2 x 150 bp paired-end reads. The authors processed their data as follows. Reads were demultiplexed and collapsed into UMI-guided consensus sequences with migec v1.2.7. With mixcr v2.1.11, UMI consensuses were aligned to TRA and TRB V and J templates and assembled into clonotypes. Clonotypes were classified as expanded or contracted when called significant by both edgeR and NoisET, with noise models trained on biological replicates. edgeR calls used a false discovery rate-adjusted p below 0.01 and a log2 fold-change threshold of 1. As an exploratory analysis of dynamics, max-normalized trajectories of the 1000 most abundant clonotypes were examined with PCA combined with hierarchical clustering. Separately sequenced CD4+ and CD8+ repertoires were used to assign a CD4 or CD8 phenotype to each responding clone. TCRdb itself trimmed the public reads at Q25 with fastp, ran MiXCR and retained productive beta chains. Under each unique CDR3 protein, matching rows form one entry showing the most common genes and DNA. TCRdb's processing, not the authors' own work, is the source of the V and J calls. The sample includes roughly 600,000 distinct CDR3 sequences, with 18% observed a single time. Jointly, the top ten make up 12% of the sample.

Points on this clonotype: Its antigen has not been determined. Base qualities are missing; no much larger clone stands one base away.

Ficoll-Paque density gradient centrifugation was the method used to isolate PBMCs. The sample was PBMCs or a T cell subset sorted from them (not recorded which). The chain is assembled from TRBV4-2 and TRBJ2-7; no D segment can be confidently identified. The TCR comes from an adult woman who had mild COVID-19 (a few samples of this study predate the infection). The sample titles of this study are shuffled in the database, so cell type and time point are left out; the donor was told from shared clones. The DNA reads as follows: TGTGCCAGCAGCCAAGAAAAGGGTGGGTATTACGAGCAGTACTTC. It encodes CASSQEKGGYYEQYF.